Below are 2 T cell receptor beta chains sequenced from a single sample in a study of cytomegalovirus exposure and HLA in healthy donors. The protocol was immunoSEQ multiplex PCR, while the TCRdb copy is restricted to in-frame clones and leaves out a portion. The table shows 250,000 to 350,000 clones, with 88% occurring only once. The sample taken for sequencing was PBMCs. All receptors derive from a man between 25 and 39 years old in good health and CMV-seronegative.

The V and J genes are TRBV2 and TRBJ1-1; TRBD1 agrees at 9 bases. CDR1 is SNHLY and CDR2 is FYNNEI in the germline V gene. The V and J ends lost 3 bases and 3 bases, in that order; junction bases with no gene match: 20. The CDR3 totals 20 residues. CDR3 protein: CASSEADGMGEQGADTEAFF. DNA of the CDR3: TGTGCCAGCAGTGAGGCCGACGGGATGGGAGAACAGGGGGCAGACACTGAAGCTTTCTTT.

V and J are TRBV27 and TRBJ2-2; D remains ambiguous. The CDR3 spans 11 residues. V lost 6 bases, J lost 5 bases, and 4 bases lay in between. From germline, CDR1 is MNHEY and CDR2 SMNVEV (reference sequence). CDR3 region: CASRSTGELFF. DNA of the CDR3: TGTGCCAGCAGATCTACCGGGGAGCTGTTTTTT.